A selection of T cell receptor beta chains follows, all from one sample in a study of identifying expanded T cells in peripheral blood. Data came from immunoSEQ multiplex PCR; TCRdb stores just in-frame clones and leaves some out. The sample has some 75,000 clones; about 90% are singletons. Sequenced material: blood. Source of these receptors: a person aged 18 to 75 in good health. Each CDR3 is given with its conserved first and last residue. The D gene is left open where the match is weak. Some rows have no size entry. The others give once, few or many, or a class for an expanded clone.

CASSLGPGGGYGYTF	TGTGCCAGCAGCTTAGGACCCGGTGGGGGCTATGGCTACACCTTC	TRBJ1-2	.	TRBV5-6	.
CASSPWLGYEQYF	TGTGCCAGTAGTCCCTGGCTAGGTTACGAGCAGTACTTC	TRBJ2-7	.	TRBV19	.
CASSLGARGPYGGAVF	TGTGCCAGCAGCTTAGGTGCCAGGGGGCCTTACGGCGGAGCTGTTTTT	TRBJ2-2	TRBD1	TRBV11-2	few
CASSERGIEETQYF	TGCGCCAGCAGTGAGCGGGGCATTGAGGAGACCCAGTACTTC	TRBJ2-5	.	TRBV10-2	.
CASSISGTYGYTF	TGTGCCAGTAGTATATCCGGGACTTATGGCTACACCTTC	TRBJ1-2	.	TRBV19	once
CASSPRPVTGELFF	TGTGCCAGCAGCCCACGACCCGTCACCGGGGAGCTGTTTTTT	TRBJ2-2	.	TRBV9	.
CASSSGSGISPLHF	TGTGCCAGCAGCTCAGGGTCTGGGATTTCACCCCTCCACTTT	TRBJ1-6	.	TRBV6-5	.
CASSSGMTGGRTGELFF	TGTGCCAGCAGCTCGGGAATGACGGGGGGGCGCACCGGGGAGCTGTTTTTT	TRBJ2-2	TRBD2	TRBV5-4	.
CAIGLAGGTDTQYF	TGTGCCATAGGACTAGCGGGGGGCACAGATACGCAGTATTTT	TRBJ2-3	TRBD2	TRBV28	.
CAWSVRGGSGGYTF	TGTGCCTGGAGTGTTCGGGGCGGGTCGGGTGGCTACACCTTC	TRBJ1-2	.	TRBV30	once
CASSPLRRPGDGYTF	TGTGCCAGCTCACCTTTACGGCGCCCGGGGGATGGCTACACCTTC	TRBJ1-2	.	TRBV18	.
CASSLRLNGEQYF	TGTGCCAGCAGCTTGAGACTTAACGGGGAGCAGTACTTC	TRBJ2-7	.	TRBV7-8	.
CASIETSGTSTDTQYF	TGTGCCAGCATAGAGACTAGCGGCACCAGCACAGATACGCAGTATTTT	TRBJ2-3	TRBD2	TRBV2	.
CASSQDTGRGRPWFGYTF	TGTGCCAGCAGCCAAGATACGGGAAGGGGGCGGCCTTGGTTCGGCTACACCTTC	TRBJ1-2	TRBD1	TRBV4-2	.
CASSQGWAGHVETQYF	TGTGCCAGCAGCCAAGGATGGGCGGGTCACGTAGAGACCCAGTACTTC	TRBJ2-5	.	TRBV14	.
CASGVAGVTNTGELFF	TGTGCCAGCGGCGTAGCGGGGGTCACGAACACCGGGGAGCTGTTTTTT	TRBJ2-2	TRBD2	TRBV7-2	few
CASRALGRGASYEQYF	TGCGCCAGCAGGGCGTTAGGACGGGGGGCCTCCTACGAGCAGTACTTC	TRBJ2-7	.	TRBV5-1	.
CASSIMGLGSTDTQYF	TGTGCCAGTAGTATAATGGGTCTGGGCAGCACAGATACGCAGTATTTT	TRBJ2-3	.	TRBV19	.
CASSQQPNTEAFF	TGTGCCAGTAGTCAGCAGCCGAACACTGAAGCTTTCTTT	TRBJ1-1	.	TRBV19	.
CASSYRTSGSGNEQFF	TGTGCCAGCAGTTATCGGACTAGCGGGAGCGGGAATGAGCAGTTCTTC	TRBJ2-1	TRBD2	TRBV6-6	.
CASSEAPWTGGRDTQYF	TGTGCCAGCAGTGAAGCGCCATGGACAGGGGGCCGTGATACGCAGTATTTT	TRBJ2-3	TRBD1	TRBV6-1	.
CASSQDSGQQETQYF	TGCGCCAGCAGCCAAGATAGTGGACAGCAAGAGACCCAGTACTTC	TRBJ2-5	.	TRBV4-3	.
CASSLGGTAGEKLFF	TGCGCCAGCAGCTTGGGGGGGACTGCAGGCGAAAAACTGTTTTTT	TRBJ1-4	.	TRBV5-1	.
CASQTSVLTDTQYF	TGTGCCAGTCAGACTTCGGTCCTTACAGATACGCAGTATTTT	TRBJ2-3	.	TRBV5-4	.
CASSQERKYTQYF	TGCGCCAGCAGCCAAGAACGGAAGTACACGCAGTATTTT	TRBJ2-3	.	TRBV4-3	.
CASSPDSASTDTQYF	TGCGCCAGCAGCCCGGACTCAGCTAGCACAGATACGCAGTATTTT	TRBJ2-3	.	TRBV5-1	once
CASSLEEHPYGYTF	TGCGCCAGCAGCTTGGAGGAGCACCCCTATGGCTACACCTTC	TRBJ1-2	.	TRBV5-1	.
CASRLSGGISYEQYF	TGTGCCAGCAGACTGAGCGGGGGGATCTCCTACGAGCAGTACTTC	TRBJ2-7	TRBD2	TRBV2	.
CASSFGETEAFF	TGTGCCAGCAGCTTTGGGGAAACTGAAGCTTTCTTT	TRBJ1-1	.	TRBV7-9	.
CASSPTPAGSNQPQHF	TGTGCCAGCAGCCCCACCCCAGCCGGGAGCAATCAGCCCCAGCATTTT	TRBJ1-5	.	TRBV11-3	.
CAITSGGAFNEQFF	TGTGCCATCACAAGCGGGGGGGCCTTCAATGAGCAGTTCTTC	TRBJ2-1	TRBD2	TRBV10-3	.
CSVGDRGRTDTQYF	TGCAGCGTCGGGGACAGGGGTAGGACAGATACGCAGTATTTT	TRBJ2-3	TRBD1	TRBV29-1	.
CATSRVGQTGELFF	TGTGCCACCAGCAGAGTGGGACAGACCGGGGAGCTGTTTTTT	TRBJ2-2	TRBD1	TRBV15	.
CASSFRLAGAYEQYF	TGTGCCAGCAGTTTCAGGCTAGCGGGGGCCTACGAGCAGTACTTC	TRBJ2-7	TRBD2	TRBV27	.
CASALGGLAGNEQYF	TGTGCCAGCGCCCTTGGGGGACTAGCGGGGAACGAGCAGTACTTC	TRBJ2-7	TRBD2	TRBV11-2	once
CASSSRDGNIQYF	TGTGCCAGCAGCTCTCGGGACGGAAACATTCAGTACTTC	TRBJ2-4	.	TRBV7-9	.
CASSDNRGYQETQYF	TGTGCCAGCAGTGACAACAGGGGTTACCAAGAGACCCAGTACTTC	TRBJ2-5	TRBD1	TRBV6-6	.
CAISRDREAEQYF	TGTGCCATATCCCGGGACAGGGAGGCCGAGCAGTACTTC	TRBJ2-7	TRBD1	TRBV10-3	.